This T cell receptor beta chain appears in the sequencing data of a study of blood T cells in healthy people across ages. Per sample, a minimum of 7 million PBMCs were isolated. Germline V gives CDR1 DFQATT, CDR2 SNEGSKA (reference sequence). This CDR3 has 14 amino acids. Combining a sample-barcoded 5' primer with a J-beta primer mix, a second PCR ran for roughly 6 to 12 cycles. One entry per CDR3 protein results from TCRdb running MiXCR on the 5' RACE reads. This sample yields about 720,000 distinct CDR3 sequences, of which more than 20% are seen a single time; approximately 3.7% belongs to the top ten. This clonotype was observed a handful of times. Relative to the germline gene, one junction end is altered; a read error may explain this. Another study also made use of these data, one on T cells of mothers and their children. That report notes: Sequencing got over 8 million TCR beta CDR3 reads from each mother and several million from each child. It was related mother-child pairs that showed slightly higher overlap than unrelated pairs, without reaching significance.

This receptor was taken from a boy aged 10-17 years in good health. The chain joins TRBV20-1 to TRBJ2-7, with D tentatively TRBD2 (5 bases). The specimen sequenced was blood. This CDR3 reads CSASGVLDSYEQHF. The CDR3, as DNA: TGCAGTGCTAGTGGGGTTTTGGACTCCTACGAGCAGCACTTC.